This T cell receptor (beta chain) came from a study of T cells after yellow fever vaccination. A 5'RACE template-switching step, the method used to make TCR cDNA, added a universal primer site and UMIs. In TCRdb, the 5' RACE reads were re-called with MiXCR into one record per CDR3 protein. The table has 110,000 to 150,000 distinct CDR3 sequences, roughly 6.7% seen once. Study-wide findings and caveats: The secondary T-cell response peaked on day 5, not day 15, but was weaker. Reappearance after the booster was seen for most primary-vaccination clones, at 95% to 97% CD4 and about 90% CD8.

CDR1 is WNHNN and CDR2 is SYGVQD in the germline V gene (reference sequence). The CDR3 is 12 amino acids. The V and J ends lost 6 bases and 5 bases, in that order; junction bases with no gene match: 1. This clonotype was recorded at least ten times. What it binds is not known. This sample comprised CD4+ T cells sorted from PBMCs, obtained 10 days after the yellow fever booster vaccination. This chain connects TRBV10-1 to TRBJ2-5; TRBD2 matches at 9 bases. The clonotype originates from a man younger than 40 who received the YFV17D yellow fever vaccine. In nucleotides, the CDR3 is TGCGCCAGCAGCGCGGGAGGGGAGACCCAGTACTTC. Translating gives CASSAGGETQYF.